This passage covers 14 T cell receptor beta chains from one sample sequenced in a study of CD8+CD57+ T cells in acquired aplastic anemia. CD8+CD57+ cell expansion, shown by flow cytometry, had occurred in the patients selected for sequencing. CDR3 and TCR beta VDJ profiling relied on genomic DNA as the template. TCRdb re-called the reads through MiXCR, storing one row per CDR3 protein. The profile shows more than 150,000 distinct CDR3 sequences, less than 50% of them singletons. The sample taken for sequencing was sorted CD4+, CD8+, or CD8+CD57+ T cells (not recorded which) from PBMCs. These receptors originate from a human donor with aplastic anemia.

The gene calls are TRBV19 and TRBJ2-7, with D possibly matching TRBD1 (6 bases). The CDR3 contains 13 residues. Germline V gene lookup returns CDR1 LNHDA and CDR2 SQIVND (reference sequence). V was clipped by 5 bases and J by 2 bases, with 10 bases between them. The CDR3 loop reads CASSWDTTYEQYF. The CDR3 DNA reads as TGTGCCAGTAGTTGGGACACCACCTACGAGCAGTACTTC.

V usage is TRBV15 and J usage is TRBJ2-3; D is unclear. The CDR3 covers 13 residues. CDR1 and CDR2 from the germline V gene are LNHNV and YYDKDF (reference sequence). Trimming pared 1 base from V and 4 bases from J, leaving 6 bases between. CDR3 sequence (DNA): TGTGCCACCAGCAGAGGAAGGGCAGATACGCAGTATTTT. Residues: CATSRGRADTQYF.

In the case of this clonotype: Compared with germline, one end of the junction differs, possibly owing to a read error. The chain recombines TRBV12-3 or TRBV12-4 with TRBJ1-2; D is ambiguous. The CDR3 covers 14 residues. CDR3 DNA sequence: TGCGCCAGCAGTCCTGTTGTTACTAACTATGGCTACACCTTC. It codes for CASSPVVTNYGYTF.

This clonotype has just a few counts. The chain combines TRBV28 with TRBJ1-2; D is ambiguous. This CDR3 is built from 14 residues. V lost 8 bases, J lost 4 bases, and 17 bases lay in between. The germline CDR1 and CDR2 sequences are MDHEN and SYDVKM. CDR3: CASAPPQEVYGYTF. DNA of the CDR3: TGTGCCAGCGCCCCCCCGCAGGAGGTCTATGGCTACACCTTC.

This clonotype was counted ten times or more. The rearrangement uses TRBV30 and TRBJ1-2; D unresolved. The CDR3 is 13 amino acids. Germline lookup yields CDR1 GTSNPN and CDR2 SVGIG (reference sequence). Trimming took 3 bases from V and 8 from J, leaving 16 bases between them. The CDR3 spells CAWRGREVRGYTF. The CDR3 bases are TGTGCCTGGAGGGGAAGGGAGGTTAGAGGCTACACCTTC.

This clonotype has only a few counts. The CDR3 protein is CASSETFNTGELFF. The CDR3 DNA follows: TGTGCCAGCAGTGAGACCTTCAACACCGGGGAGCTGTTTTTT. V usage is TRBV25-1 and J usage is TRBJ2-2, with no clear D. Trimming left V 3 bases short and J 2 bases short, with 7 bases between. From germline, CDR1 is MGHDK and CDR2 SYGVNS. CDR3 length: 14 residues.

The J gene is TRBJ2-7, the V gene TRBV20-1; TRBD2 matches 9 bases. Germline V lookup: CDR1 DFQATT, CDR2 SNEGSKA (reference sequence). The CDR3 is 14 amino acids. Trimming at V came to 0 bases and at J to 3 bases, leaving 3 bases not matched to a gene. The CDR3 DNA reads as TGCAGTGCTAGAGAAGGCGGGAGGGACTACGAGCAGTACTTC. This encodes CSAREGGRDYEQYF.

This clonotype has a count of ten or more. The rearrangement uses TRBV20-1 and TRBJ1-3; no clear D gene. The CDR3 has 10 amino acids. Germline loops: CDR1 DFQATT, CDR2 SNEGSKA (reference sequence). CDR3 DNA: TGCAGCGTCGTCGGAAACACCATATATTTT. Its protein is CSVVGNTIYF.

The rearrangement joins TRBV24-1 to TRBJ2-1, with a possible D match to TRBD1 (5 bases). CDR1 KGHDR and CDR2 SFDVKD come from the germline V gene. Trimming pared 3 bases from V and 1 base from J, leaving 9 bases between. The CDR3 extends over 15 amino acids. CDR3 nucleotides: TGTGCCACCAGTGATCCCCAGGGATCCTACAATGAGCAGTTCTTC. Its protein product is CATSDPQGSYNEQFF.

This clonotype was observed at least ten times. The CDR3 here is CASSEWETGDYEQYF. CDR3 DNA sequence: TGCGCCAGCAGTGAATGGGAGACAGGAGACTACGAGCAGTACTTC. The chain couples TRBV10-2 to TRBJ2-7; weak D call: TRBD1 (6 bases). The ends were cut back, 3 bases at V and 3 bases at J, with 15 bases in the middle. Per germline, CDR1 WSHSY and CDR2 SAAADI. The CDR3 length is 15 residues.

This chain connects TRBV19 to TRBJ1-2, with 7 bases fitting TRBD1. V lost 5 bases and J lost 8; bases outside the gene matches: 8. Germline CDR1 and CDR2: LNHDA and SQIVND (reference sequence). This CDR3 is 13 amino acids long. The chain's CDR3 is CASSPRQGLGYTF. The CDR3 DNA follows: TGTGCCAGTAGTCCCAGACAGGGTTTGGGCTACACCTTC.

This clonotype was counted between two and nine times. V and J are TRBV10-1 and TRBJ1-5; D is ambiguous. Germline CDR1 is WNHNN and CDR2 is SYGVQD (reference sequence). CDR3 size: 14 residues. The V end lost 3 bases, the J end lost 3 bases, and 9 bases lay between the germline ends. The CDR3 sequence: CASSERQVNQPQHF. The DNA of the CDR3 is TGCGCCAGCAGTGAAAGGCAGGTCAATCAGCCCCAGCATTTT.

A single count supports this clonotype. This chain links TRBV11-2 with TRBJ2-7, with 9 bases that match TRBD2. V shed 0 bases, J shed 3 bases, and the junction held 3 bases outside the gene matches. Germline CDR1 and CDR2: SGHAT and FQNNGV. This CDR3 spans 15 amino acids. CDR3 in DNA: TGTGCCAGCAGCTTAGATAGCGGGAGTGGCTACGAGCAGTACTTC. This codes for CASSLDSGSGYEQYF.

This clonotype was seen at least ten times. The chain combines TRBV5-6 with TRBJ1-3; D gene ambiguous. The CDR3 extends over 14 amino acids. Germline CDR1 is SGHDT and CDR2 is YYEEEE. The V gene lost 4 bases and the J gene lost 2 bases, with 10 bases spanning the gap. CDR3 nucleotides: TGTGCCAGCAGCCCCGGGGTTGCTGGAAACACCATATATTTT. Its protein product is CASSPGVAGNTIYF.